A selection of T cell receptor beta chains follows, all from one sample in a study of blood T cells in healthy people across ages. TCRdb passed the 5' RACE reads through MiXCR, listing each CDR3 protein once. The sample has about 1.7 million distinct CDR3 sequences, about 28% seen once. The specimen was blood. The receptor source for this set is a woman aged 25 to 39 in good health. Both conserved end residues are part of each CDR3. D genes are given only for firm matches. Clone size, where shown, is once, few, many, or a class for clones that have expanded.

>TRBJ2-1|TRBD1|TRBV19|-
CASRTRGINEQFF
TGTGCCAGTAGGACCAGGGGGATTAATGAGCAGTTCTTC
>TRBJ1-2|-|TRBV5-1|few
CASSLADSDYGYTF
TGCGCCAGCAGCTTGGCCGACAGCGACTATGGCTACACCTTC
>TRBJ2-1|TRBD2|TRBV6-2/TRBV6-3|-
CASSYVVAGENNEQFF
TGCGCCAGCAGTTACGTAGTAGCGGGAGAAAACAATGAGCAGTTCTTC
>TRBJ2-1|-|TRBV5-1|few
CASSSLGPSGEQFF
TGCGCCAGCAGCTCCCTCGGGCCCTCCGGGGAGCAGTTCTTC
>TRBJ2-1|TRBD2|TRBV7-2|-
CASSFREGLAGGCNEQFF
TGTGCCAGCAGCTTCCGCGAAGGACTAGCGGGAGGGTGCAATGAGCAGTTCTTC
>TRBJ2-7|TRBD1|TRBV28|many
CASSSRTGGRSSYEQYF
TGTGCCAGCAGTAGTAGGACAGGGGGGCGAAGCTCCTACGAGCAGTACTTC
>TRBJ2-1|TRBD1|TRBV12-3/TRBV12-4|many
CASETRGLDEQFF
TGTGCCAGCGAAACCAGGGGGCTGGATGAGCAGTTCTTC
>TRBJ1-4|-|TRBV5-1|-
CASSPTGATNEKRFF
TGCGCCAGCAGCCCGACAGGCGCAACTAATGAAAAACGGTTTTTT
>TRBJ1-3|-|TRBV5-1|-
CASSLDSKPGGNTIYF
TGCGCCAGCAGCTTGGACTCAAAACCAGGAGGAAACACCATATATTTT
>TRBJ1-1|-|TRBV29-1|-
CSVERRHMNTEAFF
TGCAGCGTTGAAAGGCGGCACATGAACACTGAAGCTTTCTTT
>TRBJ2-7|-|TRBV28|few
CASSSRVSEQYF
TGTGCCAGCAGCTCAAGGGTATCCGAGCAGTACTTC